These 10 T cell receptor beta chains originate from one sample sequenced in a study of PD-1 and CTLA-4 blockade in melanoma. Profiling relied on immunoSEQ multiplex PCR, and the TCRdb table lists in-frame clones only, not all of them. Here the sample spans thousands of clones, 80% being singletons. This specimen consisted of CD8+ T cells from peripheral blood, obtained before anti-PD-1 treatment. Receptors were obtained from a human donor with melanoma.

This chain joins TRBV13 and TRBJ2-1; a weak D match, TRBD1 (6 bases). The CDR3 has 17 amino acids. Deletions cut 5 bases from V and 0 bases from J, with 17 bases between. Germline loops: CDR1 PRHDT, CDR2 FYEKMQ (reference sequence). The DNA of the CDR3 is TGTGCCAGCAGCAATGTTTTCAGGGGTAGCTCCTACAATGAGCAGTTCTTC. Translation gives CASSNVFRGSSYNEQFF.

This chain uses TRBV9 with TRBJ2-2; 7 bases line up with TRBD2. This CDR3 spans 15 amino acids. V trimming: 3 bases; J trimming: 5 bases; junction bases outside the gene matches: 7. Looked up from germline, CDR1 is SGDLS and CDR2 is YYNGEE. The CDR3 sequence: CASSGLVGGTGELFF. The CDR3 DNA sequence: TGTGCCAGCAGCGGACTAGTGGGGGGGACCGGGGAGCTGTTTTTT.

The V and J genes are TRBV7-8 and TRBJ1-1, with D possibly TRBD1 on 5 matching bases. Trimming pared 1 base from V and 0 bases from J, leaving 6 bases between. The CDR3 totals 14 residues. The germline V gene has CDR1 SGHVS and CDR2 FQNEAQ. The CDR3 reads CASSLEGLNTEAFF. In DNA, the CDR3 is TGTGCCAGCAGCTTAGAGGGGTTGAACACTGAAGCTTTCTTT.

For the CDR3, the DNA is TGCGCCAGCAGCCCCACCAGCTCCTACAATGAGCAGTTCTTC. Amino acid sequence: CASSPTSSYNEQFF. This chain joins TRBV4-3 and TRBJ2-1; D unclear. Trimming removed 4 bases from V and 0 bases from J, with 7 bases in between. The CDR3 extends over 14 amino acids. The germline CDR1 and CDR2 sequences are LGHNA and YSLEER.

The V and J genes are TRBV7-8 and TRBJ2-7; D perhaps matches TRBD2 (6 bases). From germline, CDR1 is SGHVS and CDR2 FQNEAQ. The CDR3 covers 14 residues. V lost 5 bases and J lost 5, with 16 bases in between. CDR3 coding DNA: TGTGCCAGCAGCCCCAGCCCGGGGGACCACGAGCAGTACTTC. It codes for CASSPSPGDHEQYF.

This clone appeared a single time. The chain uses TRBV7-2 and TRBJ2-1; TRBD1 aligns across 7 bases. Per germline, CDR1 SGHTA and CDR2 FQGNSA. The CDR3 extends over 15 amino acids. J lost 4 bases, V lost 4 bases, and 7 bases had no gene match. Here the CDR3 DNA reads TGTGCCAGCAGCTCGCGACAGGGACCATACAATGAGCAGTTCTTC. Translation: CASSSRQGPYNEQFF.

The chain is built from TRBV10-1 and TRBJ2-3; D is undetermined. The CDR3 sequence is 15 residues long. The V gene lost 0 bases and the J gene lost 0 bases, with 7 bases spanning the gap. Germline values: CDR1 WNHNN, CDR2 SYGVQD (reference sequence). The CDR3 loop reads CASSESTTSTDTQYF. The CDR3 DNA reads TGCGCCAGCAGTGAGTCAACAACTAGCACAGATACGCAGTATTTT.

The chain recombines TRBV11-1 with TRBJ2-7, with 8 positions matching TRBD1. Germline V CDR1 and CDR2: SGHAT, FQDESV (reference sequence). V trimming: 5 bases; J trimming: 0 bases; junction bases outside the gene matches: 3. The CDR3 runs to 14 residues. CDR3 sequence: CASSAGQGSYEQYF. CDR3 nucleotides: TGTGCCAGCAGCGCAGGACAGGGCTCCTACGAGCAGTACTTC.

The CDR3 loop is CASSQLNTEAFF. The CDR3 region has the DNA TGCGCCAGCAGCCAATTGAACACTGAAGCTTTCTTT. This rearrangement joins TRBV4-1 to TRBJ1-1, with D hard to call. Trimming removed 2 bases at V and 0 bases at J, with 1 base between. This CDR3 has 12 residues. Germline values: CDR1 MGHRA, CDR2 YSYEKL.

Within the sample, this clone is medium-sized. The J gene is TRBJ2-1, the V gene TRBV7-2, with 9 bases fitting TRBD1. The J segment lost 7 bases and the V segment lost 3 bases, leaving 4 bases of the junction unmatched. This CDR3 spans 14 amino acids. The V gene's germline CDR1 is SGHTA and CDR2 FQGNSA. The CDR3 DNA is TGTGCCAGCAGCTTCGGACAGGGGTTGAATGAGCAGTTCTTC. This codes for CASSFGQGLNEQFF.